Below, 2 T cell receptor beta chains from the same sample are listed, as sequenced in a study of blood T cell repertoires in COVID-19. The table came from immunoSEQ multiplex PCR; TCRdb's copy has only in-frame clones and leaves some out. The sample holds over 200,000 clones, more than 75% seen once. The specimen sequenced was peripheral blood. These receptors came from a man between 35 and 55 years old with active or convalescent COVID-19.

J is TRBJ1-2 and V is TRBV18, with 7 nucleotides matching TRBD1. The CDR3 loop spans 15 amino acids. The V segment lost 4 bases and the J segment 5 bases; nucleotides outside the gene matches: 10. Germline V CDR1 and CDR2: KGHSH, LQKENI. The CDR3: CASSLSEGAHYGYTF. The DNA of the CDR3 is TGTGCCAGCTCACTGAGTGAGGGGGCTCATTATGGCTACACCTTC.

CDR3 region: CASSEGQPESSYEKLFF. In DNA form, the CDR3 reads TGCGCCAGCAGCGAAGGACAGCCCGAATCCTCATATGAAAAACTGTTTTTT. The chain recombines TRBV5-1 with TRBJ1-4, with a possible D match to TRBD1 (6 bases). V was cut by 4 bases and J by 6 bases, with 22 bases left in between. The germline gives CDR1 SGHRS, CDR2 YFSETQ. The CDR3 contains 17 residues. The variable domain in full, completed from reference TRBV5-1 and TRBJ1-4, reads KAGVTQTPRYLIKTRGQQVTLSCSPISGHRSVSWYQQTPGQGLQFLFEYFSETQRNKGNFPGRFSGRQFSNSRSEMNVSTLELGDSALYLCASSEGQPESSYEKLFFGSGTQLSVL.